One sample yielded the 24 T cell receptor beta chains listed below, sequenced in a study of cytomegalovirus exposure and HLA in healthy donors. It was with 60 Vbeta and 13 Jbeta primers that the PCR ran. Some clones are missing from TCRdb's copy, which holds only in-frame ones; the method was immunoSEQ multiplex PCR. The sample shows 90,000 to 120,000 clones, 70% to 85% of them seen only once. Material: PBMCs. The receptor set was obtained from a woman younger than 30 in good health and CMV-seropositive.

This chain links TRBV7-8 with TRBJ2-1; the D is unclear. CDR3 size: 15 residues. CDR1 SGHVS and CDR2 FQNEAQ come from the germline V gene. V was clipped by 1 base and J by 9 bases, with 16 bases between them. CDR3 residues: CASSLGPRVAIEQFF. CDR3 sequence (DNA): TGTGCCAGCAGCTTAGGTCCCCGGGTAGCTATTGAGCAGTTCTTC. Full variable domain (rest looked up from reference TRBV7-8 and TRBJ2-1): GAGVSQSPRYKVAKRGQDVALRCDPISGHVSLFWYQQALGQGPEFLTYFQNEAQLDKSGLPSDRFFAERPEGSVSTLKIQRTQQEDSAVYLCASSLGPRVAIEQFFGPGTRLTVL.

V is TRBV15 and J is TRBJ2-1, with 7 bases that match TRBD1. The CDR3 loop spans 16 amino acids. Per germline, CDR1 LNHNV and CDR2 YYDKDF (reference sequence). Losses at the gene ends were 5 bases for V and 7 bases for J; bases not matched to a gene: 14. The CDR3 nucleotides read TGTGCCACCAGCTCCCACCCCTTCGACAGGGAAAATGAGCAGTTCTTC. It translates to CATSSHPFDRENEQFF.

This chain uses TRBV15 with TRBJ1-4, with a weak D call TRBD1 (5 bases). The CDR3 loop spans 18 amino acids. The germline gives CDR1 LNHNV, CDR2 YYDKDF (reference sequence). Trimming took off 0 bases at V and 8 bases at J, with 22 bases between the two ends. DNA for the CDR3: TGTGCCACCAGCAGAGATAACCCAGGCGGGACGTCGGGAGAAAAACTGTTTTTT. It specifies CATSRDNPGGTSGEKLFF.

This chain joins TRBV7-9 and TRBJ2-7; 10 nucleotides agree with TRBD2. Germline V gene sequence: CDR1 SEHNR, CDR2 FQNEAQ (reference sequence). V lost 4 bases to trimming and J lost 4 bases; unmatched junction nucleotides: 10. This CDR3 has 16 amino acids. The CDR3 here is CASSSDGLAGVYEQYF. Written as DNA, the CDR3 is TGTGCCAGCAGCTCAGACGGCCTAGCGGGAGTTTACGAGCAGTACTTC.

In this sample, this clone turned up a few times. The J gene is TRBJ2-7, the V gene TRBV25-1; tentatively, D is TRBD2 (5 bases). V dropped 4 bases and J dropped 6 bases, with 10 bases sitting between them. There are 12 residues in the CDR3. Germline loops: CDR1 MGHDK, CDR2 SYGVNS. CDR3 sequence: CASSATSFEQYF. CDR3 sequence (DNA): TGTGCCAGCAGTGCAACTAGTTTCGAGCAGTACTTC.

The chain joins TRBV7-8 to TRBJ2-3, with 7 nucleotides matching TRBD2. In germline, CDR1 is SGHVS, CDR2 FQNEAQ. The ends lost 1 base at V and 4 bases at J; junction bases unmatched: 23. This CDR3 contains 21 residues. CDR3 DNA: TGTGCCAGCAGCTTAGGGGTCGGCGCTCCAAGGTTCGCGGGAGTTGCAGATACGCAGTATTTT. Translating gives CASSLGVGAPRFAGVADTQYF.

The J gene is TRBJ2-1, the V gene TRBV11-3, with 9 positions matching TRBD2. Germline assignment: CDR1 SGHNT and CDR2 YENEEA. V trimming: 5 bases; J trimming: 8 bases; junction bases outside the gene matches: 7. This CDR3 spans 14 amino acids. The CDR3 coding sequence is TGTGCCAGCAGCCCAGGACTAGCGTCGGATGAGCAGTTCTTC. It encodes CASSPGLASDEQFF.

The rearrangement uses TRBV5-6 and TRBJ2-5; D is possibly TRBD1 (6 bases). Germline V gene data show CDR1 as SGHDT and CDR2 as YYEEEE. This CDR3 has 14 residues. V was clipped by 4 bases and J by 2 bases, with 12 bases between them. CDR3: CASSAGTPQETQYF. The CDR3 DNA is TGTGCCAGCAGCGCCGGGACACCACAAGAGACCCAGTACTTC.

The chain has TRBV5-6 and TRBJ2-7; D is unclear. This CDR3 comprises 12 residues. CDR1 and CDR2 from the germline V gene are SGHDT and YYEEEE. The ends were cut back, 1 base at V and 1 base at J, with 3 bases in the middle. CDR3: CASSLLSYEQYF. CDR3 DNA sequence: TGTGCCAGCAGCTTGCTTTCCTACGAGCAGTACTTC.

This sequence joins TRBV6-7 and TRBJ1-5; D is unclear. TRBV6-7 is an ORF; its function is uncertain. V dropped 5 bases and J dropped 0 bases, with 8 bases sitting between them. The CDR3 extends over 14 amino acids. Written as DNA, the CDR3 is TGTGCCAGCAGTACAGATAATAGCAATCAGCCCCAGCATTTT. Translating it yields CASSTDNSNQPQHF.

The rearrangement joins TRBV28 to TRBJ1-5; D not certain. CDR1 is MDHEN and CDR2 is SYDVKM in the germline V gene. This CDR3 comprises 14 residues. V was clipped by 1 base and J by 4 bases, with 8 bases between them. The CDR3, as DNA: TGTGCCAGCAGTTTATCCGGAGCAAATCAGCCCCAGCATTTT. Its protein is CASSLSGANQPQHF.

CDR3 region: CASSVAGGGRETQYF. The CDR3, as DNA: TGTGCCAGCAGCGTAGCGGGGGGGGGAAGAGAGACCCAGTACTTC. This chain connects TRBV9 to TRBJ2-5; 8 nucleotides match TRBD2. Germline CDR1 and CDR2: SGDLS and YYNGEE. CDR3 size: 15 residues. The J segment lost 4 bases and the V segment lost 0 bases, leaving 5 bases of the junction unmatched. The variable domain in full, with the rest retrieved from reference TRBV9 and TRBJ2-5, is DSGVTQTPKHLITATGQRVTLRCSPRSGDLSVYWYQQSLDQGLQFLIQYYNGEERAKGNILERFSAQQFPDLHSELNLSSLELGDSALYFCASSVAGGGRETQYFGPGTRLLVL.

There are a few counts of this clone. This CDR3 is also generated by other DNA sequences in the sample. This chain links TRBV25-1 with TRBJ1-1; D remains ambiguous. From germline, CDR1 is MGHDK and CDR2 SYGVNS. The CDR3 loop spans 17 amino acids. V lost 5 bases to trimming and J lost 0 bases, with 19 bases between them. The CDR3 sequence is CASSNPGQRDLNTEAFF. CDR3 nucleotide sequence: TGTGCCAGCAGTAACCCGGGCCAGAGGGATTTGAACACTGAAGCTTTCTTT.

The V gene is TRBV27, the J gene TRBJ2-1; perhaps TRBD2 as D (6 bases). Germline V gene sequence: CDR1 MNHEY, CDR2 SMNVEV (reference sequence). V gave up 4 bases and J gave up 6 bases, with 10 bases separating them. The CDR3 spans 13 residues. CDR3 in amino acids: CASSSSSVNEQFF. The CDR3 DNA follows: TGTGCCAGCAGTTCGTCTAGCGTCAATGAGCAGTTCTTC.

The chain combines TRBV30 with TRBJ2-7, with D possibly being TRBD2 (5 bases). Germline CDR1 is GTSNPN and CDR2 is SVGIG (reference sequence). The V gene lost 2 bases and the J gene lost 1 base, with 9 bases spanning the gap. The CDR3 consists of 13 residues. The CDR3 sequence: CAWSLDSSYEQYF. The CDR3 nucleotides are TGTGCCTGGAGTTTGGACTCGTCCTACGAGCAGTACTTC.

The chain employs TRBV30 and TRBJ1-2, with D unclear. CDR1 is GTSNPN and CDR2 is SVGIG in the germline V gene (reference sequence). This CDR3 spans 13 amino acids. V was cut by 0 bases and J by 1 base, with 6 bases left in between. The CDR3 DNA is TGTGCCTGGAGTGTCGGGTTTAACTATGGCTACACCTTC. Translation: CAWSVGFNYGYTF.

The chain recombines TRBV7-2 with TRBJ1-1; 7 positions match TRBD1. The germline CDR1 and CDR2 sequences are SGHTA and FQGNSA. The CDR3 contains 13 residues. The V and J ends lost 4 bases and 3 bases, in that order; junction bases with no gene match: 2. CDR3 sequence: CASSYTGDTEAFF. The CDR3 DNA follows: TGTGCCAGCAGCTATACAGGGGACACTGAAGCTTTCTTT.

This chain joins TRBV2 and TRBJ2-1, with 10 bases fitting TRBD2. CDR1 is SNHLY and CDR2 is FYNNEI in the germline V gene. The CDR3 has 20 residues. The V segment lost 0 bases and the J segment 1 base; nucleotides outside the gene matches: 12. The CDR3 loop reads CASSEARLAGVNLSYNEQFF. In nucleotides, the CDR3 is TGTGCCAGCAGTGAAGCGCGCCTAGCGGGAGTCAACCTATCCTACAATGAGCAGTTCTTC.

This chain uses TRBV7-9 with TRBJ1-4; D is uncertain. Germline assignment: CDR1 SEHNR and CDR2 FQNEAQ (reference sequence). The germline V and J ends were trimmed by 0 bases and 7 bases, with 6 bases remaining between them. The CDR3 is made up of 13 amino acids. The CDR3 loop is CASSLAAGEKLFF. Here the CDR3 DNA reads TGTGCCAGCAGCTTAGCCGCCGGTGAAAAACTGTTTTTT.

The rearrangement links TRBV11-2 to TRBJ2-5; 14 bases are a match to TRBD2. Germline V lookup: CDR1 SGHAT, CDR2 FQNNGV. The V segment lost 6 bases and the J segment 2 bases; nucleotides outside the gene matches: 8. The CDR3 is 17 residues long. The CDR3 DNA is TGTGCCAGCAGTTACCAGCGGACTAGCGGGGGGCAAGAGACCCAGTACTTC. Amino acids: CASSYQRTSGGQETQYF.

In this sample, this clone turned up a few times. The rearrangement uses TRBV18 and TRBJ1-1; 7 bases fit TRBD1. V shed 2 bases, J shed 7 bases, and the junction held 7 bases outside the gene matches. CDR3 length: 14 residues. CDR1 is KGHSH, CDR2 LQKENI, per germline. The CDR3 protein is CASSPTGDLGEAFF. The CDR3 nucleotides are TGTGCCAGCTCACCAACAGGGGATCTGGGTGAAGCTTTCTTT.

This clone was detected only once. The V call is TRBV7-6, the J call TRBJ2-2; TRBD2 is a possible D gene (6 bases). The CDR3 contains 17 residues. Per germline, CDR1 SGHVS and CDR2 FNYEAQ. The V end was cut by 0 bases, the J end by 2 bases, with 13 bases between. The CDR3 region has the DNA TGTGCCAGCAGCTTAGCCTTGGGGGGAGTAAACACCGGGGAGCTGTTTTTT. It is translated as CASSLALGGVNTGELFF. Full variable domain (rest looked up from reference TRBV7-6 and TRBJ2-2): GAGVSQSPRYKVTKRGQDVALRCDPISGHVSLYWYRQALGQGPEFLTYFNYEAQQDKSGLPNDRFSAERPEGSISTLTIQRTEQRDSAMYRCASSLALGGVNTGELFFGEGSRLTVL.

The rearrangement links TRBV9 to TRBJ2-3; 9 bases align to TRBD1. J lost 2 bases, V lost 3 bases, and 4 bases had no gene match. CDR3 length equals 15 residues. Germline assignment: CDR1 SGDLS and CDR2 YYNGEE. This chain's CDR3 is CASSEGQGSTDTQYF. The DNA of the CDR3 is TGTGCCAGCAGCGAGGGACAGGGTTCCACAGATACGCAGTATTTT. Full variable domain (remainder filled in from reference TRBV9 and TRBJ2-3): DSGVTQTPKHLITATGQRVTLRCSPRSGDLSVYWYQQSLDQGLQFLIQYYNGEERAKGNILERFSAQQFPDLHSELNLSSLELGDSALYFCASSEGQGSTDTQYFGPGTRLTVL.

The chain links TRBV2 to TRBJ1-1, with no clear D. The CDR3 consists of 14 residues. Trimming removed 3 bases at V and 2 bases at J, with 10 bases between. Germline loops: CDR1 SNHLY, CDR2 FYNNEI. The CDR3 bases are TGTGCCAGCAGTGATCAAGGCGGCAACACTGAAGCTTTCTTT. Protein: CASSDQGGNTEAFF.